This T cell receptor beta chain was identified in a study of CD8+ T cells in alopecia areata. Study overall: Administration of oral tofacitinib to treated patients was at 5 to 10 mg twice daily.

Documented treatment: oral pan-JAK inhibitor, 5-10 mg twice daily. This clone was picked up a small number of times. The antigen remains undetermined. Study-wide points: Among the top 100, expanded CD8+ clones, as well as scalp clonality, were significantly decreased by tofacitinib.

Trimming stripped 2 bases from V and 2 bases from J, with 13 bases between. CDR1 and CDR2 (germline): GTSNPN, SVGIG (reference sequence). The CDR3 covers 15 residues. As the sequencing template, cDNA was produced by extracting RNA and reverse transcribing it. Libraries were prepared by immunoSEQ multiplex PCR; TCRdb keeps only in-frame clonotypes and omits some of them. The sample lists about 270,000 clones, 60% seen once, with about 0.9% in the top ten. The sample was CD4+ T cells sorted from blood, taken around week 54, from a patient treated with tofacitinib. The genes are TRBV30 and TRBJ1-5; D uncertain. The receptor was isolated from a human donor with alopecia areata. The CDR3 DNA is TGTGCCTGGAGTAGGAGTTCAGGAGGCAATCAGCCCCAGCATTTT. It yields the protein CAWSRSSGGNQPQHF.